Below, one TCR beta chain is given with its context. The RNA input was 0.5 to 1 ug, and it was reverse transcribed with random hexamers. Amplification of TCR beta CDR3 was carried out by immunoSEQ multiplex PCR, which covered 54 Vbeta and 13 Jbeta segments. TCRdb redid the calling of the immunoSEQ multiplex PCR reads with MiXCR, one entry per CDR3 protein. Of around 71,000 distinct CDR3 sequences listed, around 93% are singletons. Negative isolation was used for CD8+ and CD4+ T cells, and FACS enrichment was applied to TEMRA cells. This record belongs to a study of CD8 T cells in Susac syndrome. Overall study context: Within the sequenced Susac syndrome patient group, 5 or 6 exhibited active disease and under 10 were in remission.

The CDR3 loop spans 14 amino acids. Trimming shortened V by 1 base and J by 1 base, and 7 bases separated the two germline ends. Per germline, CDR1 SGHTA and CDR2 FQGNSA. This TCR derives from a human donor with Susac syndrome. V gene TRBV7-2 combines with J gene TRBJ2-5, with no clear D. What was sequenced was CD4+ T cells from PBMCs. The CDR3 DNA is TGTGCCAGCAGCTTAGTCAGGATCCAAGAGACCCAGTACTTC. Translation: CASSLVRIQETQYF.